The 14 T cell receptor beta chains given below trace back to one sample, sequenced in a study of cytomegalovirus exposure and HLA in healthy donors. The primer mix had 60 Vbeta and 13 Jbeta primers. Profiled with immunoSEQ multiplex PCR; TCRdb holds only in-frame clones, not every one. The sample includes 70,000 to 90,000 clones, around 80% of them seen just once. Input material: PBMCs. These receptors came from a man between 65 and 79 years old in good health and CMV-seropositive.

The V gene is TRBV18, the J gene TRBJ2-7; 7 positions match TRBD1. Germline CDR1 and CDR2: KGHSH and LQKENI. CDR3 length: 14 residues. J lost 2 bases, V lost 5 bases, and 6 bases had no gene match. The CDR3 loop reads CASSSQGDTYEQYF. CDR3 coding DNA: TGTGCCAGCTCATCCCAGGGGGATACCTACGAGCAGTACTTC.

This rearrangement joins TRBV11-3 to TRBJ2-2; a possible D gene is TRBD1 (6 bases). There are 18 residues in the CDR3. V was clipped by 5 bases and J by 0 bases, with 19 bases between them. Germline values: CDR1 SGHNT, CDR2 YENEEA. CDR3 sequence reads: CASSHNRMGTPNTGELFF. CDR3 sequence (DNA): TGTGCCAGCAGCCACAATAGGATGGGGACACCGAACACCGGGGAGCTGTTTTTT.

V usage is TRBV2 and J usage is TRBJ1-2, with D maybe TRBD1 (6 bases). Trimming took off 5 bases at V and 8 bases at J, with 21 bases between the two ends. The germline CDR1 and CDR2 sequences are SNHLY and FYNNEI. This CDR3 comprises 15 residues. As DNA, the CDR3 is TGTGCCAGCAGTCCCGTGGGTGGGACATGGTCGGGCTACACCTTC. Protein: CASSPVGGTWSGYTF.

The gene calls are TRBV5-1 and TRBJ1-4, with 10 bases that match TRBD1. Unmatched junction bases numbered 8, after V lost 0 bases and J lost 6 bases. CDR1 and CDR2 (germline): SGHRS, YFSETQ. This CDR3 comprises 17 residues. CDR3 protein: CASSLGADRGRYEKLFF. The CDR3, as DNA: TGCGCCAGCAGCTTGGGGGCCGACAGGGGGCGTTATGAAAAACTGTTTTTT.

The chain employs TRBV6-1 and TRBJ1-1; D not certain. V lost 6 bases to trimming and J lost 1 base, with 9 bases between them. Germline values: CDR1 MNHNS, CDR2 SASEGT. This CDR3 spans 13 amino acids. CDR3 sequence: CASSLVWNTEAFF. In nucleotides, the CDR3 is TGTGCCAGCAGCTTAGTCTGGAACACTGAAGCTTTCTTT.

CDR3 sequence: CASSLQLAGGYTF. For the CDR3, the DNA is TGTGCCAGCAGCTTACAATTAGCTGGTGGCTACACCTTC. This chain uses TRBV7-2 with TRBJ1-2; D remains ambiguous. Germline CDR1 SGHTA, CDR2 FQGNSA. CDR3 length equals 13 residues. Trimming left V 2 bases short and J 7 bases short, with 11 bases between. The complete variable domain, with remaining parts taken from reference TRBV7-2 and TRBJ1-2, reads GAGVSQSPSNKVTEKGKDVELRCDPISGHTALYWYRQSLGQGLEFLIYFQGNSAPDKSGLPSDRFSAERTGGSVSTLTIQRTQQEDSAVYLCASSLQLAGGYTFGSGTRLTVV.

This sequence joins TRBV14 and TRBJ2-7, with TRBD1 identical over 7 bases. Trimming removed 4 bases from V and 7 bases from J; junction bases left unmatched: 13. CDR1 SGHDN and CDR2 FVKESK come from the germline V gene. The CDR3 has 15 residues. The CDR3 bases are TGTGCCAGCAGCCCTAGGACAGGCACCCTTGGGGAGCAGTACTTC. Its protein product is CASSPRTGTLGEQYF.

The rearrangement uses TRBV5-6 and TRBJ1-2; unclear D gene. From germline, CDR1 is SGHDT and CDR2 YYEEEE. V lost 6 bases and J lost 3, with 15 bases in between. The CDR3 is 14 amino acids. DNA of the CDR3: TGTGCCAGCACCCTAAGACGGGATGACTATGGCTACACCTTC. Amino acids: CASTLRRDDYGYTF.

This chain uses TRBV18 with TRBJ2-3, with TRBD2 identical over 12 bases. The CDR3 runs 16 residues. Trimming removed 2 bases from V and 4 bases from J; junction bases left unmatched: 4. CDR1 is KGHSH, CDR2 LQKENI, per germline. CDR3 DNA sequence: TGTGCCAGCTCACCAAGGCTAGCGGGAGGGGCAGATACGCAGTATTTT. It codes for CASSPRLAGGADTQYF.

The CDR3 DNA is TGTGCCAGCAGCCGACTAGCGCGGGGCACAGATACGCAGTATTTT. Translation gives CASSRLARGTDTQYF. The rearrangement uses TRBV11-2 and TRBJ2-3; 8 bases align to TRBD2. V shed 5 bases, J shed 1 base, and the junction held 5 bases outside the gene matches. The CDR3 contains 15 residues. Germline CDR1 is SGHAT and CDR2 is FQNNGV.

This chain joins TRBV5-1 and TRBJ2-3, with 7 nucleotides matching TRBD2. Trimming cost V 7 bases and J 7 bases; bases outside gene matches: 12. The germline gives CDR1 SGHRS, CDR2 YFSETQ. This CDR3 spans 14 amino acids. CDR3 amino acids: CASDPAGEGYTQYF. The CDR3 DNA reads as TGCGCCAGCGACCCGGCGGGAGAGGGATATACGCAGTATTTT.

This sequence joins TRBV9 and TRBJ2-2; unclear D gene. The V gene's germline CDR1 is SGDLS and CDR2 YYNGEE. This CDR3 region has 15 residues. Trimming removed 0 bases at V and 2 bases at J, with 8 bases between. The CDR3 loop is CASSVARSNTGELFF. The CDR3 DNA reads TGTGCCAGCAGCGTAGCTAGAAGTAACACCGGGGAGCTGTTTTTT.

The rearrangement links TRBV6-1 to TRBJ2-5; TRBD2 might be the D (5 bases). The DNA end is a closer match to TRBJ2-7, so the J assignment may be wrong. Germline values: CDR1 MNHNS, CDR2 SASEGT. The CDR3 consists of 11 residues. The CDR3 DNA is TGTGCCAGCAGTGAGAGGGTCGAGCAGTACTTC. This gives the protein CASSERVEQYF.

The V and J genes are TRBV7-3 and TRBJ2-1; D possibly corresponds to TRBD1 (5 bases). The germline CDR1 and CDR2 sequences are SGHTA and FQGTGA. The CDR3 totals 13 residues. V gave up 3 bases and J gave up 8 bases, with 11 bases separating them. For the CDR3, the DNA is TGTGCCAGCAGCTTGGCCGACAGTCATGAGCAGTTCTTC. Encoded protein: CASSLADSHEQFF. Using reference TRBV7-3 and TRBJ2-1 for the parts outside the CDR3, the full variable domain is GAGVSQTPSNKVTEKGKYVELRCDPISGHTALYWYRQSLGQGPEFLIYFQGTGAADDSGLPNDRFFAVRPEGSVSTLKIQRTERGDSAVYLCASSLADSHEQFFGPGTRLTVL.